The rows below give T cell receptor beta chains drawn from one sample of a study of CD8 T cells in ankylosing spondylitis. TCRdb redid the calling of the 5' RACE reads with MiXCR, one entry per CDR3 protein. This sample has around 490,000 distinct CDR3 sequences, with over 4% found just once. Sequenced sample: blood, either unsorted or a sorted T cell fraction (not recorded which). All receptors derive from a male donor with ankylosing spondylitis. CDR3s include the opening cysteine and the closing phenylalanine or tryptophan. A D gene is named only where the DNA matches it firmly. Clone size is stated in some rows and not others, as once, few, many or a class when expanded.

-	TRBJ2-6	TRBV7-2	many	CASSLNAGANVLTF	TGTGCCAGCAGCTTAAACGCCGGGGCCAACGTCCTGACTTTC
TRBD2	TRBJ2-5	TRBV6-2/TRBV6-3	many	CASSYSGLAAVTQYF	TGTGCCAGCAGTTACTCGGGACTAGCAGCTGTGACCCAGTACTTC
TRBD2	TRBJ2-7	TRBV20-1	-	CSAYPGLGSEQYF	TGCAGTGCTTACCCGGGACTAGGCTCCGAGCAGTACTTC
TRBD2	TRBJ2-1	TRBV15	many	CATSGGTSGRVPNEQFF	TGTGCCACCAGCGGGGGGACTAGCGGGAGGGTCCCCAATGAGCAGTTCTTC
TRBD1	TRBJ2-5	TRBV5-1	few	CASSFRDRGTETQYF	TGCGCCAGCAGCTTCCGGGACAGGGGAACGGAGACCCAGTACTTC
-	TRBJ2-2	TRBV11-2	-	CASGLPGRHTGELFF	TGTGCCAGCGGCCTTCCGGGGCGGCACACCGGGGAGCTGTTTTTT
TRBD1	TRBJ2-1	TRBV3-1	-	CASSSTGTAGGKQFF	TGTGCCAGCAGCTCAACCGGGACAGCAGGTGGGAAGCAGTTCTTC
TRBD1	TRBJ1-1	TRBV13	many	CASSRTGVGTEAFF	TGTGCCAGCAGTCGAACAGGGGTGGGGACTGAAGCTTTCTTT
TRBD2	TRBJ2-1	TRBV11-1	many	CASSSRTSGRVASYNEQFF	TGTGCCAGCAGCTCAAGGACTAGCGGGAGGGTGGCCTCCTACAATGAGCAGTTCTTC
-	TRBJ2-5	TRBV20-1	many	CSASFRGGARPETQYF	TGCAGTGCTAGTTTCCGTGGTGGAGCACGACCGGAGACCCAGTACTTC
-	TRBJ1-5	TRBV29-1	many	CSVEGVGNQPQHF	TGCAGCGTTGAGGGGGTGGGCAATCAGCCCCAGCATTTT
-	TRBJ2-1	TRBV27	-	CARSLGTWGGEQFF	TGTGCCAGAAGCCTGGGGACTTGGGGTGGGGAGCAGTTCTTC
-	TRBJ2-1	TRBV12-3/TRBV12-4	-	CASSLGDGLYNEQFF	TGTGCCAGCAGTTTGGGGGACGGACTCTACAATGAGCAGTTCTTC
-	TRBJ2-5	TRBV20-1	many	CSARDLETQYF	TGCAGTGCTAGAGATCTGGAGACCCAGTACTTC
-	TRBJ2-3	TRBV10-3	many	CAISGRGADTQYF	TGTGCCATCAGCGGGAGAGGGGCAGATACGCAGTATTTT
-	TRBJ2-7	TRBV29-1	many	CSVSRARTSYEQYF	TGCAGCGTTTCCAGGGCCAGGACCTCCTACGAGCAGTACTTC
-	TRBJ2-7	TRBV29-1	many	CSVPRPGSDEQYF	TGCAGCGTCCCCAGGCCAGGGTCCGACGAGCAGTACTTC
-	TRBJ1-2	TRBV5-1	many	CASSTGNDYGYTF	TGCGCCAGCAGTACAGGGAATGACTATGGCTACACCTTC
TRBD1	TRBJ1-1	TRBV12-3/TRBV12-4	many	CASNQMGTGSEAFF	TGTGCCAGCAATCAAATGGGGACAGGGAGTGAAGCTTTCTTT
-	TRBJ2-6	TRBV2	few	CASGDRANVLTF	TGTGCCAGCGGGGACAGGGCCAACGTCCTGACTTTC
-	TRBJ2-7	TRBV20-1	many	CSASRRRRYEQYF	TGCAGTGCTAGCCGGCGCCGGCGGTACGAGCAGTACTTC
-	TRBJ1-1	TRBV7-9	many	CASSLLGATEAFF	TGTGCCAGCAGCTTGCTAGGGGCCACTGAAGCTTTCTTT
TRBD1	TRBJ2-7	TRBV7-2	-	CASSLYGSRTGAREQYF	TGTGCCAGCAGCTTATATGGCTCGAGGACAGGGGCCCGCGAGCAGTACTTC
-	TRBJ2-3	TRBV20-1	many	CSARDPQAGPNTQYF	TGCAGTGCTAGAGATCCTCAGGCGGGGCCGAATACGCAGTATTTT
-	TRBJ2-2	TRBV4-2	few	CASSHGTGELFF	TGTGCCAGCAGCCATGGAACCGGGGAGCTGTTTTTT
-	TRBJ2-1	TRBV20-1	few	CSARAPNLRWGDNEQFF	TGCAGTGCTAGAGCCCCAAATCTAAGATGGGGAGACAATGAGCAGTTCTTC
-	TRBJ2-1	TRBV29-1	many	CSVEGGLGEEQFF	TGCAGCGTTGAGGGGGGCCTCGGGGAAGAGCAGTTCTTC
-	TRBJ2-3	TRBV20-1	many	CSASPLAPSTDTQYF	TGCAGTGCTAGTCCGCTAGCGCCTAGCACAGATACGCAGTATTTT
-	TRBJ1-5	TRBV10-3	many	CAISDYNQPQHF	TGTGCCATCAGTGATTACAATCAGCCCCAGCATTTT
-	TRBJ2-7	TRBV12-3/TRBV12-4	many	CASTLGHLYEQYF	TGTGCCAGCACCCTGGGCCATCTCTACGAGCAGTACTTC
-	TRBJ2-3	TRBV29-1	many	CSVVQSNTDTQYF	TGCAGCGTTGTACAGTCCAACACAGATACGCAGTATTTT
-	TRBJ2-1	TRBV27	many	CASRTAGGEQFF	TGTGCCAGCAGAACTGCCGGGGGTGAGCAGTTCTTC
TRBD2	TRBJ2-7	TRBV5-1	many	CASSLGLAGVNEQYF	TGCGCCAGCAGCTTGGGACTAGCGGGAGTCAACGAGCAGTACTTC
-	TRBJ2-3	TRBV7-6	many	CASSLKSLGRTDTQYF	TGTGCCAGCAGCCTAAAGTCTCTAGGACGCACAGATACGCAGTATTTT
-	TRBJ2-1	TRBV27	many	CASSSPTKAINEQFF	TGTGCCAGCAGTTCCCCGACTAAGGCTATCAATGAGCAGTTCTTC
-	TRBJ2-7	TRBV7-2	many	CASSSRTWGSYEQYF	TGTGCCAGCAGCTCCCGGACGTGGGGCTCCTACGAGCAGTACTTC
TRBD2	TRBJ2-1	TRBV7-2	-	CASSLIQREFYNEQFF	TGTGCCAGCAGCTTAATCCAGCGGGAGTTCTACAATGAGCAGTTCTTC
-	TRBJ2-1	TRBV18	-	CASSPRGAGGTYNEQFF	TGTGCCAGCTCACCACGCGGGGCAGGGGGAACCTACAATGAGCAGTTCTTC
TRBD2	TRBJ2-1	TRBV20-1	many	CSAREPQGGERGYNEQFF	TGCAGTGCTAGAGAGCCCCAGGGCGGCGAGCGGGGCTACAATGAGCAGTTCTTC
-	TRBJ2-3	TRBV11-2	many	CASSQGGEGTQYF	TGTGCCAGCAGCCAGGGGGGGGAAGGAACGCAGTATTTT
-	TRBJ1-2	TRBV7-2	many	CASSLIEQGHYGYTF	TGTGCCAGCAGCCTTATAGAGCAGGGGCACTATGGCTACACCTTC
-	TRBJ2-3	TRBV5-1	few	CASSLQALTDTQYF	TGCGCCAGCAGCCTCCAAGCCTTGACGGATACGCAGTATTTT
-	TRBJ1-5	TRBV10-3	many	CAINREYSNQPQHF	TGTGCCATCAACAGGGAATATAGCAATCAGCCCCAGCATTTT
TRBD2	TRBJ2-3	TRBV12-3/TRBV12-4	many	CASSFGLAGGVRDTQYF	TGTGCCAGCAGTTTCGGACTAGCGGGGGGAGTAAGGGATACGCAGTATTTT
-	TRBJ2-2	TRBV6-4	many	CASSLWASNTGELFF	TGTGCCAGCTCCCTCTGGGCGTCGAACACCGGGGAGCTGTTTTTT
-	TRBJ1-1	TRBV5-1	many	CASSLTTQGLTEAFF	TGCGCCAGCAGCCTGACAACACAGGGTCTCACTGAAGCTTTCTTT
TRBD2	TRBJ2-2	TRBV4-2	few	CASSPLAGGQYTGELFF	TGTGCCAGCAGCCCACTAGCGGGGGGGCAGTACACCGGGGAGCTGTTTTTT
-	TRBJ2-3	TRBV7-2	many	CASSLAIGRVTDTQYF	TGTGCCAGCAGCTTAGCTATCGGACGGGTGACAGATACGCAGTATTTT
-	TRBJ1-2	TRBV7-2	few	CASSSYSGGSGYTF	TGTGCCAGCAGCTCCTATTCCGGGGGCAGTGGCTACACCTTC
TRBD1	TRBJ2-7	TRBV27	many	CASSFLDRGPYEQYF	TGTGCCAGCAGTTTTTTGGACAGGGGTCCTTACGAGCAGTACTTC
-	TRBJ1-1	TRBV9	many	CASSASFFGGADTEAFF	TGTGCCAGCAGCGCCTCTTTTTTCGGGGGCGCGGACACTGAAGCTTTCTTT
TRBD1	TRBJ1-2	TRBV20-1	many	CSAREPGQGGYGYTF	TGCAGTGCTAGAGAACCGGGACAGGGAGGCTATGGCTACACCTTC
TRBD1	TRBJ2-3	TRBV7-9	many	CASITGGGTDTQYF	TGTGCCAGCATCACAGGGGGCGGCACAGATACGCAGTATTTT